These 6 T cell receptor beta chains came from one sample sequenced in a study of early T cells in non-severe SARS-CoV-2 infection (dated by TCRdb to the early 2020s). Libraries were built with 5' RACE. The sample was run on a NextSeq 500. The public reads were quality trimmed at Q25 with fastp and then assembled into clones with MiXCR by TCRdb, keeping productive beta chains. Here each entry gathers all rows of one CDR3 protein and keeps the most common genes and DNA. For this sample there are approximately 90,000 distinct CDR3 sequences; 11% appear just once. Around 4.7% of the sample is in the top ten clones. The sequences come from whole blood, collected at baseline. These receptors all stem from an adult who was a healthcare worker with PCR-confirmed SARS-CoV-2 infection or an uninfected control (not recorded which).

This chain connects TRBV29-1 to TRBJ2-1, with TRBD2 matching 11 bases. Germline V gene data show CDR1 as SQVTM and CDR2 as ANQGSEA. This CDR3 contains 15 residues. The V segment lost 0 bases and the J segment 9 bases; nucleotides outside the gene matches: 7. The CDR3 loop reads CSVEETSGSFSEQFF. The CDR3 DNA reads TGCAGCGTTGAAGAAACTAGCGGGAGTTTTAGTGAGCAGTTCTTC.

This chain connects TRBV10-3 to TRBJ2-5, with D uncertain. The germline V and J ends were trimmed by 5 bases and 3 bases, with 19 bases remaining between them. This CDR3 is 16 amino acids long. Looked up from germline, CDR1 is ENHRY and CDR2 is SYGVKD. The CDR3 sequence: CAISPRAKITEETQYF. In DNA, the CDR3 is TGTGCCATCAGTCCCCGGGCGAAAATCACAGAAGAGACCCAGTACTTC.

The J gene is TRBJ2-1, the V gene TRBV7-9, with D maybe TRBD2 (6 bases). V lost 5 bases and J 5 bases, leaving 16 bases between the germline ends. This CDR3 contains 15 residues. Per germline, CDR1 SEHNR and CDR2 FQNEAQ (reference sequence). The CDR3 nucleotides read TGTGCCAGCAGCCCCCAGCGGGTCAGGAACAATGAGCAGTTCTTC. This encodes CASSPQRVRNNEQFF.

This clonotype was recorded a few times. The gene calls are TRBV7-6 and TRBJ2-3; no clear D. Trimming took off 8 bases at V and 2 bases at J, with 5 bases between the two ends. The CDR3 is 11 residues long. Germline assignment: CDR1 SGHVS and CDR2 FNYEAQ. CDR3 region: CASGNTDTQYF. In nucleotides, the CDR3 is TGTGCCAGCGGAAACACAGATACGCAGTATTTT.

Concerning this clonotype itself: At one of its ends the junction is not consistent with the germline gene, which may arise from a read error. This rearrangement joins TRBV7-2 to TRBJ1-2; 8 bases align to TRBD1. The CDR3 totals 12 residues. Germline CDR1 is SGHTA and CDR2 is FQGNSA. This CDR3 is CASNNNFDRGLF. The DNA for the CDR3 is TGTGCCAGCAACAATAACTTCGACAGGGGCCTCTTC.

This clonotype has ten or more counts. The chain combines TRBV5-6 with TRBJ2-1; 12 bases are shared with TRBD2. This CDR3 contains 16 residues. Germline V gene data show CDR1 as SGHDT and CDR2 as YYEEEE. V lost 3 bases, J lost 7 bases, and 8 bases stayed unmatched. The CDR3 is CASSYTTSGSRNEQFF. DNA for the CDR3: TGTGCCAGCAGCTATACGACTAGCGGGAGTCGAAATGAGCAGTTCTTC.